The rows below give T cell receptor beta chains drawn from one sample of a study of T cell changes during pregnancy in multiple sclerosis. The assay was immunoSEQ multiplex PCR, and TCRdb's table has in-frame clones only and misses some. The sample includes approximately 110,000 clones, roughly 92% of them seen just once. The sequencing here drew on peripheral blood, taken after pregnancy. The receptors stem from a female donor with multiple sclerosis, enrolled in a pregnancy study. Each CDR3 is given without its conserved first and last residue. A D gene is named only where the DNA matches it firmly. Only part of the rows carry a size: once, few, many, or a class if the clone is expanded.

clone_size j_call d_call v_call cdr3_aa
once TRBJ2-1 . TRBV6-1 ASSDVSNEQF
. TRBJ1-4 TRBD1 TRBV9 ASSAFGTDNEKLF
. TRBJ2-2 . TRBV5-6 ASSIGLSGELF
. TRBJ2-7 . TRBV12-5 ASGLVLRGGAGHHYEQY
. TRBJ2-1 TRBD2 TRBV14 ASRPLAGGLGDEQF
. TRBJ2-7 TRBD2 TRBV7-3 ASSALSSGGAYEQY
. TRBJ2-3 . TRBV19 ASSIGGSSTDTQY
. TRBJ1-2 . TRBV6-5 ASSSGGTYGYT
. TRBJ2-5 . TRBV11-1 ASSLVVTQETQY
. TRBJ2-3 . TRBV9 ASSSVTSTDTQY
. TRBJ2-6 . TRBV7-3 ASSLTVGDTANVLT
. TRBJ1-2 . TRBV19 ASSIQGWGYT
. TRBJ2-2 TRBD2 TRBV10-3 AISTSGGAPSGELF
. TRBJ1-3 . TRBV9 ASSVGLGLGNTIY
. TRBJ2-1 TRBD1 TRBV5-1 ASSPVEGQGVNEQF
. TRBJ1-2 . TRBV6-5 ASNAGFSYGYT
once TRBJ2-1 . TRBV1 TSSQETSGGAGEQF
. TRBJ2-7 . TRBV27 ASSLSAGTYEQY
. TRBJ1-1 . TRBV5-1 ASSLRENTEAF
. TRBJ2-7 . TRBV5-6 ASSPMRVSPSEQY
. TRBJ2-3 TRBD2 TRBV6-5 ASKPGGVDTQY
. TRBJ1-1 . TRBV6-4 ASSDSMGGTEAF
. TRBJ2-2 TRBD2 TRBV4-1 ASSWGLAGGPVTGELF
. TRBJ1-2 TRBD1 TRBV28 ASSPGGAGTNYGYT
. TRBJ2-7 . TRBV6-5 ASSLAAGSLAYEQY
few TRBJ1-5 . TRBV4-1 ASSQVQGSQPQH
. TRBJ1-2 . TRBV6-5 AVGGLAAGYT
. TRBJ1-1 TRBD1 TRBV6-1 ASSEDRGDTEAF
. TRBJ2-3 TRBD2 TRBV5-6 ASRGRGARGDTQY
. TRBJ1-2 TRBD1 TRBV5-1 ASSLGQGPNYGYT
. TRBJ2-2 . TRBV5-1 ASSFRDISNTGELF
. TRBJ2-5 TRBD2 TRBV4-1 ASSQGTSVRETQY
medium-sized TRBJ1-1 . TRBV7-8 ASSLSTGGGDTEAF
. TRBJ2-1 . TRBV5-1 ASSLATWGGEQF
once TRBJ2-7 TRBD1 TRBV6-1 ASSVYGGTGGFTGYEQY
few TRBJ2-5 TRBD1 TRBV7-7 ASSLGDRVIETQY
. TRBJ2-1 . TRBV5-1 ASSLQGNEQF
. TRBJ2-7 . TRBV9 ASSVASAYEQY
. TRBJ1-6 . TRBV9 ASSVARGLNSPLH
. TRBJ2-7 . TRBV5-4 ASSLDARSQY
. TRBJ1-1 . TRBV5-6 ASSRRRQAPMNTEAF
. TRBJ1-1 TRBD1 TRBV5-1 ASSLGQGYTEAF
. TRBJ2-5 . TRBV7-2 ASSLVWAGQETQY
. TRBJ1-4 . TRBV5-1 ASSLEGGTNEKLF
once TRBJ1-1 . TRBV9 ASSAPGGTEAF